This T cell receptor beta chain appears in the sequencing data of a study of blood T cells in healthy people across ages. Combining a sample-barcoded 5' primer with a J-beta primer mix, a second PCR ran for roughly 7 to 12 cycles. TCRdb re-called the 5' RACE reads with MiXCR, one entry per CDR3 protein. Among about 2 million distinct CDR3 sequences listed, around half were seen once. This clonotype was seen only a few times. The CDR3 loop spans 16 amino acids. V was cut by 6 bases and J by 0 bases, with 18 bases left in between. CDR1 MNHEY and CDR2 SVGAGI come from the germline V gene. The sequenced material came from blood. This sequence was found in a woman between 35 and 50 years old in good health. V usage is TRBV6-5 and J usage is TRBJ2-7; D is tentatively TRBD1 or TRBD2 (5 bases each). This chain's CDR3 is CASRPRGTVSSYEQYF. The CDR3 region has the DNA TGTGCCAGCAGGCCTCGGGGCACCGTGAGCTCCTACGAGCAGTACTTC.